These T cell receptor beta chains were read from a single sample in a study of CD8+CD57+ T cells in acquired aplastic anemia. TCRdb passed the reads through MiXCR, listing each CDR3 protein once. The sample shows roughly 130,000 distinct CDR3 sequences, around 48% of them seen only once. Input material: sorted CD4+, CD8+, or CD8+CD57+ T cells (not recorded which) from PBMCs. These receptors were obtained from a human donor in good health, serving as a control. Both conserved end residues are part of each CDR3. D genes are given only for firm matches. Only some rows state a clone size, as once, few, many or a class for expanded clones.

clone_size: -
v_call: TRBV19
d_call: TRBD1
j_call: TRBJ1-6
cdr3_nt: TGTGCCAGTAGGCGGCCGGGACAGATTAATTCACCCCTCCACTTT
cdr3_aa: CASRRPGQINSPLHF

clone_size: -
v_call: TRBV20-1
d_call: -
j_call: TRBJ1-4
cdr3_nt: TGCAGTGCTACAGACGGATCAACTAATGAAAAACTGTTTTTT
cdr3_aa: CSATDGSTNEKLFF

clone_size: many
v_call: TRBV5-1
d_call: TRBD1
j_call: TRBJ1-1
cdr3_nt: TGCGCCAGCAGCCGTCAGGGACAGGCGGATACTGAAGCTTTCTTT
cdr3_aa: CASSRQGQADTEAFF

clone_size: many
v_call: TRBV7-2
d_call: TRBD2
j_call: TRBJ2-7
cdr3_nt: TGTGCCAGCAGATATACTAGCGGTGCTTACGAGCAGTACTTC
cdr3_aa: CASRYTSGAYEQYF

clone_size: many
v_call: TRBV5-4
d_call: -
j_call: TRBJ2-7
cdr3_nt: TGTGCCAGCAGTTACGGGGCGGGGGCGTACGAGCAGTACTTC
cdr3_aa: CASSYGAGAYEQYF

clone_size: many
v_call: TRBV12-3/TRBV12-4
d_call: TRBD1
j_call: TRBJ1-4
cdr3_nt: TGTGCCAGCAGTTTGTCGGGACAGAAGCGAACTAATGAAAAACTGTTTTTT
cdr3_aa: CASSLSGQKRTNEKLFF

clone_size: few
v_call: TRBV24-1
d_call: -
j_call: TRBJ2-1
cdr3_nt: TGTGCCACCAGCTCCACGTACAATGAGCAGTTCTTC
cdr3_aa: CATSSTYNEQFF

clone_size: many
v_call: TRBV5-6
d_call: -
j_call: TRBJ1-1
cdr3_nt: TGTGCCAGCAGCTTACCGGCAGGGAACACTGAAGCTTTCTTT
cdr3_aa: CASSLPAGNTEAFF

clone_size: -
v_call: TRBV20-1
d_call: -
j_call: TRBJ2-1
cdr3_nt: TGCAGTGCTAAGCGAGGCGGCGGGCCCTACAATGAGCAGTTCTTC
cdr3_aa: CSAKRGGGPYNEQFF

clone_size: -
v_call: TRBV19
d_call: TRBD1
j_call: TRBJ1-1
cdr3_nt: TGTGCCAGTAGTATGCGTCAGGGGGCTGGGTACACTGAAGCTTTCTTT
cdr3_aa: CASSMRQGAGYTEAFF

clone_size: -
v_call: TRBV7-8
d_call: -
j_call: TRBJ2-3
cdr3_nt: TGTGCCAGCAGCCCGGCTTGGAGGGGAGTGCCAGATACGCAGTATTTT
cdr3_aa: CASSPAWRGVPDTQYF

clone_size: many
v_call: TRBV7-9
d_call: -
j_call: TRBJ2-1
cdr3_nt: TGTGCCAGCAGCACGACCAGGGGCGGGAATGAGCAGTTCTTC
cdr3_aa: CASSTTRGGNEQFF

clone_size: many
v_call: TRBV4-3
d_call: -
j_call: TRBJ1-2
cdr3_nt: TGCGCCAGCAGCCAAGATCTGGGGACAAACTATGGCTACACCTTC
cdr3_aa: CASSQDLGTNYGYTF

clone_size: -
v_call: TRBV10-3
d_call: -
j_call: TRBJ2-7
cdr3_nt: TGTGCCACCAGTGACCTAGCGTACGAGCGGTACTTC
cdr3_aa: CATSDLAYERYF

clone_size: medium-sized
v_call: TRBV10-3
d_call: -
j_call: TRBJ2-3
cdr3_nt: TGTGCCATCAGTGAGAACACAGATACGCAGTATTTT
cdr3_aa: CAISENTDTQYF

clone_size: many
v_call: TRBV19
d_call: -
j_call: TRBJ2-2
cdr3_nt: TGTGCCAGTAATGAGGGCCCGAACACCGGGGAGCTGTTTTTT
cdr3_aa: CASNEGPNTGELFF

clone_size: -
v_call: TRBV7-2
d_call: TRBD2
j_call: TRBJ2-7
cdr3_nt: TGTGCCAGCAGCGAGGGAGGGCACGAGCAGTACTTC
cdr3_aa: CASSEGGHEQYF

clone_size: few
v_call: TRBV12-3/TRBV12-4
d_call: -
j_call: TRBJ2-3
cdr3_nt: TGTGCCAGCAGTTCAATCTTAGGGAGGGGGGAGTATTTT
cdr3_aa: CASSSILGRGEYF

clone_size: -
v_call: TRBV20-1
d_call: -
j_call: TRBJ1-2
cdr3_nt: TGCAGTGCTACGGCGAACTATGGCTACACCTTC
cdr3_aa: CSATANYGYTF

clone_size: many
v_call: TRBV5-8
d_call: -
j_call: TRBJ2-1
cdr3_nt: TGTGCCAGCAGCTTGGAAGCCCCGCGGAATGAGCAGTTCTTC
cdr3_aa: CASSLEAPRNEQFF

clone_size: -
v_call: TRBV25-1
d_call: TRBD1
j_call: TRBJ1-2
cdr3_nt: TGTGCCAGCACTCCCTTCGGACAGGCTAACTATGGCTACACCTTC
cdr3_aa: CASTPFGQANYGYTF

clone_size: -
v_call: TRBV20-1
d_call: TRBD2
j_call: TRBJ2-3
cdr3_nt: TGCAGTGCTAGGCCGGGGCTAGCGGGGCCGACAGATACGCAGTATTTT
cdr3_aa: CSARPGLAGPTDTQYF

clone_size: many
v_call: TRBV12-3/TRBV12-4
d_call: TRBD2
j_call: TRBJ2-1
cdr3_nt: TGTGCCAGCAGTTGGACTAGCGGGGGGGCCAATGAGCAGTTCTTC
cdr3_aa: CASSWTSGGANEQFF